These 22 T cell receptor beta chains were all obtained from the same sample, sequenced in a study of blood T cell repertoires in COVID-19. Assay used: immunoSEQ multiplex PCR; TCRdb lists only in-frame clones, some missing. This sample has some 62,000 clones, with around 90% found just once. The sequenced material came from peripheral blood. Receptor source: a human donor in a cohort sampled during active COVID-19.

The chain has TRBV6-5 and TRBJ1-1; 7 positions agree with TRBD1. Trimming cost V 7 bases and J 0 bases; bases outside gene matches: 5. This CDR3 is 14 amino acids long. CDR1 and CDR2 from the germline V gene are MNHEY and SVGAGI. CDR3 bases: TGTGCCAGCACCTCGGACAGGATGAACACTGAAGCTTTCTTT. It is translated as CASTSDRMNTEAFF.

V gene TRBV24-1 combines with J gene TRBJ1-1, with D possibly being TRBD1 (6 bases). CDR3 size: 13 residues. Germline V CDR1 and CDR2: KGHDR, SFDVKD. Trimming took off 7 bases at V and 1 base at J, with 9 bases between the two ends. For the CDR3, the DNA is TGTGCCACCAGCAGGGGTTCGAACACTGAAGCTTTCTTT. Translating it yields CATSRGSNTEAFF.

This chain joins TRBV7-8 and TRBJ1-5; D is undetermined. The CDR3 consists of 13 residues. The V end was cut by 4 bases, the J end by 10 bases, with 14 bases between. Germline loops: CDR1 SGHVS, CDR2 FQNEAQ. CDR3 protein: CASSSGTGSPQHF. CDR3 bases: TGTGCCAGCAGCTCCGGCACGGGTTCACCCCAGCATTTT.

The gene calls are TRBV6-4 and TRBJ2-3, with TRBD1 matching 9 bases. V was clipped by 5 bases and J by 2 bases; unmatched bases: 8. The CDR3 spans 16 residues. In germline, CDR1 is MRHNA, CDR2 SNTAGT. CDR3 DNA sequence: TGTGCCAGCAGTAGGTACTGGGACAGGGCCACAGATACGCAGTATTTT. It codes for CASSRYWDRATDTQYF.

The J gene is TRBJ2-7, the V gene TRBV6-4; D uncertain. Trimming shortened V by 0 bases and J by 3 bases, and 18 bases separated the two germline ends. This CDR3 contains 17 residues. Germline V CDR1 and CDR2: MRHNA, SNTAGT. CDR3 protein: CASSDSRPGSFIYEQYF. The CDR3 bases are TGTGCCAGCAGTGACTCCCGGCCAGGCAGTTTCATCTACGAGCAGTACTTC.

CDR3 in DNA: TGTGCCAGCAGCTCGGGAAGCGGAAACAGCCAAGAGACCCAGTACTTC. This sequence encodes CASSSGSGNSQETQYF. V is TRBV11-3 and J is TRBJ2-5; tentatively, D is TRBD2 (5 bases). This CDR3 has 16 amino acids. Germline CDR1 is SGHNT and CDR2 is YENEEA. V dropped 4 bases and J dropped 1 base, with 16 bases sitting between them.

V and J are TRBV6-2 or TRBV6-3 and TRBJ1-2; D gene uncertain. The germline gives CDR1 MNHEY, CDR2 SVGEGT. The V end lost 2 bases, the J end lost 8 bases, and 12 bases lay between the germline ends. This CDR3 has 13 amino acids. The DNA for the CDR3 is TGTGCCAGCAGTTACAGGGAGGTAGGCGGCTACACCTTC. It translates to CASSYREVGGYTF.

V usage is TRBV5-6 and J usage is TRBJ2-5, with TRBD1 matching 8 bases. From germline, CDR1 is SGHDT and CDR2 YYEEEE. Losses at the gene ends were 4 bases for V and 5 bases for J; bases not matched to a gene: 7. The CDR3 consists of 14 residues. CDR3 loop: CASSKSTGVETQYF. In DNA form, the CDR3 reads TGTGCCAGCAGCAAATCGACAGGGGTCGAGACCCAGTACTTC.

This clone was seen more than once but under ten times. This chain connects TRBV4-1 to TRBJ2-5; TRBD2 might be the D (5 bases). Trimming took off 3 bases at V and 0 bases at J, with 8 bases between the two ends. From germline, CDR1 is MGHRA and CDR2 YSYEKL. The CDR3 is made up of 14 amino acids. The CDR3 loop reads CASSHSGNQETQYF. DNA of the CDR3: TGCGCCAGCAGCCACTCGGGAAACCAAGAGACCCAGTACTTC.

The rearrangement joins TRBV11-2 to TRBJ2-7; 10 bases map to TRBD1. After removal of 1 base from V and 0 bases from J, the junction contained 3 bases not matched to a gene. This CDR3 region has 16 residues. CDR1 and CDR2 from the germline V gene are SGHAT and FQNNGV. The CDR3 sequence is CASSLGGTGVSYEQYF. DNA of the CDR3: TGTGCCAGCAGCTTAGGGGGGACAGGGGTCTCCTACGAGCAGTACTTC.

This chain connects TRBV28 to TRBJ1-6; the D is unclear. CDR1 is MDHEN, CDR2 SYDVKM, per germline. Trimming left V 5 bases short and J 2 bases short, with 4 bases between. The CDR3 sequence is 13 residues long. The CDR3 region has the DNA TGTGCCAGCAGTCCTCCCTATAATTCACCCCTCCACTTT. Translation: CASSPPYNSPLHF.

The rearrangement uses TRBV10-3 and TRBJ1-5; tentative D call: TRBD1 (6 bases). Germline V gene sequence: CDR1 ENHRY, CDR2 SYGVKD. The length of the CDR3 is 12 residues. V shed 11 bases and J shed 3 bases, with 11 bases lying between them. The CDR3 nucleotides read TGTGCCGCCGCAGGGGCCAATCAGCCCCAGCATTTT. This translates into CAAAGANQPQHF.

This clone was counted between two and nine times. This chain connects TRBV2 to TRBJ1-5, with 7 bases that match TRBD1. After removal of 8 bases from V and 2 bases from J, the junction contained 9 bases not matched to a gene. The germline V gene has CDR1 SNHLY and CDR2 FYNNEI. The CDR3 consists of 15 residues. The CDR3 DNA reads as TGTGCCAGCGGTCAGGGGGAAAGGGGCAATCAGCCCCAGCATTTT. Translating gives CASGQGERGNQPQHF.

V usage is TRBV2 and J usage is TRBJ2-6; possibly TRBD2 for D (6 bases). V was shortened by 7 bases and J by 4 bases, with 17 bases between the two germline ends. This CDR3 is built from 16 residues. From germline, CDR1 is SNHLY and CDR2 FYNNEI. CDR3 sequence reads: CASTLMGGRGANVLTF. CDR3 nucleotides: TGTGCCAGCACCCTCATGGGGGGAAGAGGGGCCAACGTCCTGACTTTC.

The chain uses TRBV7-2 and TRBJ2-5; D not resolved. V shed 5 bases and J shed 5 bases, with 6 bases lying between them. The CDR3 has 11 residues. Per germline, CDR1 SGHTA and CDR2 FQGNSA. CDR3 bases: TGTGCCAGCAGCGTTCTGGAGACCCAGTACTTC. The encoded protein is CASSVLETQYF.

The J gene is TRBJ2-3, the V gene TRBV7-2, with TRBD2 matching over 8 bases. V shed 1 base, J shed 1 base, and the junction held 1 base outside the gene matches. The CDR3 spans 15 residues. Germline CDR1 SGHTA, CDR2 FQGNSA. CDR3 amino acids: CASSLGRGGTDTQYF. The CDR3 coding sequence is TGTGCCAGCAGCTTAGGGCGGGGGGGCACAGATACGCAGTATTTT.

The J gene is TRBJ2-5, the V gene TRBV28; 9 bases are a match to TRBD2. Germline V CDR1 and CDR2: MDHEN, SYDVKM. The CDR3 sequence is 16 residues long. V gave up 5 bases and J gave up 4 bases; unmatched junction bases: 11. CDR3 coding DNA: TGTGCCAGCAGTACCCGGGTAGCGGGAGTCGGAGAGACCCAGTACTTC. Protein sequence: CASSTRVAGVGETQYF.

The chain uses TRBV3-1 (or the pseudogene TRBV3-2) and TRBJ2-3; the D gene is possibly TRBD2 (5 bases). Trimming pared 1 base from V and 1 base from J, leaving 9 bases between. The V gene's germline CDR1 is LGHDT and CDR2 YNNKEL (reference sequence). The length of the CDR3 is 15 residues. The CDR3 loop reads CASSQVGEGTDTQYF. CDR3 nucleotide sequence: TGTGCCAGCAGCCAAGTGGGAGAGGGCACAGATACGCAGTATTTT.

V usage is TRBV7-9 and J usage is TRBJ2-7, with D tentatively TRBD2 (6 bases). This CDR3 is built from 13 residues. The germline V gene has CDR1 SEHNR and CDR2 FQNEAQ (reference sequence). V lost 7 bases and J 0 bases, leaving 10 bases between the germline ends. In DNA, the CDR3 is TGTGCCAGCATAGCGGAGGTCTCCTACGAGCAGTACTTC. Protein: CASIAEVSYEQYF.

The CDR3 loop is CASSLQGDTQYF. The CDR3 region has the DNA TGTGCCAGCAGCTTACAGGGGGATACGCAGTATTTT. V gene TRBV7-8 combines with J gene TRBJ2-3; TRBD1 is a possible D gene (6 bases). V shed 2 bases and J shed 6 bases, with 6 bases lying between them. Germline CDR1 SGHVS, CDR2 FQNEAQ. The CDR3 loop spans 12 amino acids.

The chain links TRBV18 to TRBJ2-5; 7 nucleotides match TRBD2. V gave up 3 bases and J gave up 5 bases; unmatched junction bases: 6. Germline V CDR1 and CDR2: KGHSH, LQKENI. This CDR3 contains 14 residues. Here the CDR3 DNA reads TGTGCCAGCTCACCTATTGGGACTACGGAGACCCAGTACTTC. It yields the protein CASSPIGTTETQYF.

The chain links TRBV7-2 to TRBJ2-7; maybe TRBD2 (7 bases). Germline values: CDR1 SGHTA, CDR2 FQGNSA. Trimming stripped 4 bases from V and 2 bases from J, with 15 bases between. The CDR3 is 15 amino acids. Here the CDR3 DNA reads TGTGCCAGCAGCTCCGGGGGCGGGGGCCCCTACGAGCAGTACTTC. It codes for CASSSGGGGPYEQYF.